The 8 T cell receptor beta chains presented below share a single source sample, sequenced in a study of Graves' ophthalmopathy and Graves' hyperthyroidism. RNA transcripts were the source from which TCR beta CDR3 regions were amplified. A first-round RT-PCR used HTBI primers, followed by a second-round multiplex PCR. TCRdb called the multiplex PCR reads again in MiXCR, with one record for every CDR3 protein. The sample shows about 420,000 distinct CDR3 sequences, roughly 21% of them seen only once. Sequenced material: peripheral blood. The receptors derive from a woman younger than 30 with stable Graves' hyperthyroidism.

This chain links TRBV20-1 with TRBJ2-4; weak D call: TRBD2 (5 bases). The CDR3 extends over 12 amino acids. The V gene's germline CDR1 is DFQATT and CDR2 SNEGSKA (reference sequence). The V and J ends lost 3 bases and 8 bases respectively, with 11 bases between them. The CDR3 DNA sequence: TGCAGTGCTAGTAGCGCGACGGACATTCAGTACTTC. Amino acids: CSASSATDIQYF.

The V call is TRBV18, the J call TRBJ2-7, with a possible D match to TRBD1 (5 bases). The CDR3 spans 14 residues. V was trimmed by 0 bases and J by 5 bases, leaving 11 bases between them. Germline loops: CDR1 KGHSH, CDR2 LQKENI. The DNA of the CDR3 is TGTGCCAGCTCACCACCGGCAGGGATCCACGAGCAGTACTTC. Its protein is CASSPPAGIHEQYF.

In its sample, this clonotype was seen many times. The rearrangement links TRBV12-3 or TRBV12-4 to TRBJ1-2; TRBD1 aligns across 7 bases. The CDR3 is 13 amino acids. J gave up 4 bases and V 6 bases, and 5 bases lay outside the gene matches. The CDR3 DNA reads TGTGCCAGCAGCAAGCAGGGGGGCTATGGCTACACCTTC. It yields the protein CASSKQGGYGYTF.

The table lists this clonotype with many counts. The chain uses TRBV18 and TRBJ2-4; D is possibly TRBD2 (6 bases). V gave up 3 bases and J gave up 8 bases, with 11 bases separating them. This CDR3 contains 13 residues. Germline V CDR1 and CDR2: KGHSH, LQKENI. The CDR3 coding sequence is TGTGCCAGCTCACCTCGCAGGGAGGACATTCAGTACTTC. The encoded protein is CASSPRREDIQYF.

This clonotype has ten or more counts. The chain is built from TRBV6-1 and TRBJ2-7; 7 bases line up with TRBD1. Germline CDR1 is MNHNS and CDR2 is SASEGT. The V and J ends lost 5 bases and 2 bases, in that order; junction bases with no gene match: 9. This CDR3 comprises 15 residues. The chain's CDR3 is CASSKPGQPTYEQYF. The DNA of the CDR3 is TGTGCCAGCAGTAAACCGGGACAGCCTACCTACGAGCAGTACTTC.

This clonotype was recorded at least ten times. The chain uses TRBV29-1 and TRBJ2-5, with 7 bases that match TRBD1. Unmatched junction bases numbered 2, after V lost 5 bases and J lost 5 bases. The CDR3 extends over 11 amino acids. CDR1 SQVTM and CDR2 ANQGSEA come from the germline V gene. CDR3 sequence reads: CSVSRGETQYF. The CDR3 nucleotides read TGCAGCGTTTCCAGGGGGGAGACCCAGTACTTC.

This clonotype was observed many times. The chain employs TRBV29-1 and TRBJ2-7; TRBD1 agrees at 9 bases. Germline V gene data show CDR1 as SQVTM and CDR2 as ANQGSEA. Germline trimming cut 3 bases from V and 4 bases from J; bases unmatched to any gene: 1. This CDR3 has 12 amino acids. The CDR3 reads CSVEGQGYEQYF. In nucleotides, the CDR3 is TGCAGCGTTGAGGGACAGGGTTACGAGCAGTACTTC.

This clonotype was picked up many times. This chain connects TRBV20-1 to TRBJ1-5; D not certain. V was clipped by 2 bases and J by 7 bases, with 12 bases between them. Germline V gene lookup returns CDR1 DFQATT and CDR2 SNEGSKA (reference sequence). CDR3 length equals 13 residues. The CDR3 DNA reads as TGCAGTGCTAGAACCGGGTTGGAGCAGCCCCAGCATTTT. As protein: CSARTGLEQPQHF.